A selection of T cell receptor beta chains follows, all from one sample in a study of identical twins. TCRdb reprocessed the 5' RACE reads via MiXCR and lists one record per CDR3 protein. The sample lists 470,000 or so distinct CDR3 sequences, 24% occurring once. These sequences were also reported in another study, on T cells expressing NK-cell markers.

Material: CD4+ T cells sorted from blood. These receptors were collected from a woman younger than 30 in good health. Each CDR3 is given with its conserved first and last residue. The D gene is left open where the match is weak. Only part of the rows carry a size: once, few, many, or a class if the clone is expanded.

V gene: TRBV20-1; clone size: few; D gene: NA; J gene: TRBJ2-6; CDR3 protein: CSAPAGFSGANVLTF; CDR3 DNA: TGCAGTGCCCCCGCGGGGTTCTCTGGGGCCAACGTCCTGACTTTC
V gene: TRBV5-1; clone size: many; D gene: TRBD2; J gene: TRBJ2-5; CDR3 protein: CASSLAELAGGGTQYF; CDR3 DNA: TGCGCCAGCAGCTTGGCCGAACTAGCGGGAGGAGGGACCCAGTACTTC
V gene: TRBV12-3/TRBV12-4; clone size: NA; D gene: TRBD1; J gene: TRBJ2-2; CDR3 protein: CASSPGQPGTGELFF; CDR3 DNA: TGTGCCAGCAGCCCGGGACAGCCGGGCACCGGGGAGCTGTTTTTT
V gene: TRBV7-2; clone size: NA; D gene: TRBD1; J gene: TRBJ2-1; CDR3 protein: CASSLTGTGYNEQFF; CDR3 DNA: TGTGCCAGCAGCCTAACGGGGACAGGGTACAATGAGCAGTTCTTC
V gene: TRBV6-5; clone size: NA; D gene: NA; J gene: TRBJ1-2; CDR3 protein: CASSYSWGDLWGYTF; CDR3 DNA: TGTGCCAGCAGTTACTCATGGGGAGATTTGTGGGGCTACACCTTC
V gene: TRBV9; clone size: NA; D gene: NA; J gene: TRBJ1-2; CDR3 protein: CASSPRLTGFYGYTF; CDR3 DNA: TGTGCCAGCAGCCCCCGACTGACAGGATTCTATGGCTACACCTTC
V gene: TRBV5-1; clone size: NA; D gene: TRBD2; J gene: TRBJ2-3; CDR3 protein: CASRISGGASTDTQYF; CDR3 DNA: TGCGCCAGCAGAATAAGCGGGGGGGCTAGCACAGATACGCAGTATTTT
V gene: TRBV2; clone size: NA; D gene: TRBD2; J gene: TRBJ2-3; CDR3 protein: CASSDSRESDTQYF; CDR3 DNA: TGTGCCAGCAGTGATTCGCGGGAGTCAGATACGCAGTATTTT
V gene: TRBV5-6; clone size: few; D gene: NA; J gene: TRBJ1-4; CDR3 protein: CASSSGPFANEKLFF; CDR3 DNA: TGTGCCAGCAGTTCGGGACCATTCGCTAATGAAAAACTGTTTTTT
V gene: TRBV6-1; clone size: few; D gene: TRBD2; J gene: TRBJ2-2; CDR3 protein: CASRGLAGEENTGELFF; CDR3 DNA: TGTGCCAGCAGGGGACTAGCGGGAGAAGAGAACACCGGGGAGCTGTTTTTT
V gene: TRBV5-1; clone size: NA; D gene: TRBD2; J gene: TRBJ2-5; CDR3 protein: CASSLLAGGNQETQYF; CDR3 DNA: TGCGCCAGCAGCTTACTAGCGGGGGGGAACCAAGAGACCCAGTACTTC
V gene: TRBV5-1; clone size: few; D gene: NA; J gene: TRBJ2-6; CDR3 protein: CASSSLLPGQSGSGANVLTF; CDR3 DNA: TGCGCCAGCAGCTCCCTCCTCCCGGGTCAGAGCGGCTCTGGGGCCAACGTCCTGACTTTC
V gene: TRBV5-5; clone size: NA; D gene: TRBD1; J gene: TRBJ2-2; CDR3 protein: CASSVHPGQGLNTGELFF; CDR3 DNA: TGTGCCAGCAGCGTACATCCGGGACAGGGGCTAAACACCGGGGAGCTGTTTTTT
V gene: TRBV29-1; clone size: few; D gene: NA; J gene: TRBJ1-3; CDR3 protein: CSGDPRQWGNTIYF; CDR3 DNA: TGCAGCGGGGATCCAAGACAGTGGGGAAACACCATATATTTT
V gene: TRBV5-1; clone size: few; D gene: NA; J gene: TRBJ1-4; CDR3 protein: CASSLVAEGNEKLFF; CDR3 DNA: TGCGCCAGCAGCTTGGTCGCAGAAGGGAATGAAAAACTGTTTTTT
V gene: TRBV29-1; clone size: NA; D gene: NA; J gene: TRBJ2-3; CDR3 protein: CSVAAGATDTQYF; CDR3 DNA: TGCAGCGTTGCGGCGGGGGCCACAGATACGCAGTATTTT
V gene: TRBV20-1; clone size: NA; D gene: TRBD2; J gene: TRBJ2-5; CDR3 protein: CSARLAGGQFETQYF; CDR3 DNA: TGCAGTGCTAGACTAGCGGGAGGGCAGTTCGAGACCCAGTACTTC
V gene: TRBV27; clone size: NA; D gene: TRBD1; J gene: TRBJ1-5; CDR3 protein: CASSRDSYSYQPQHF; CDR3 DNA: TGTGCCAGCAGTCGGGACAGCTATAGTTATCAGCCCCAGCATTTT
V gene: TRBV20-1; clone size: NA; D gene: TRBD2; J gene: TRBJ2-1; CDR3 protein: CSAPGLAGIEQFF; CDR3 DNA: TGCAGTGCACCGGGACTAGCGGGTATTGAGCAGTTCTTC
V gene: TRBV18; clone size: NA; D gene: NA; J gene: TRBJ2-5; CDR3 protein: CASSPQNRETQYF; CDR3 DNA: TGTGCCAGCTCACCTCAAAACCGAGAGACCCAGTACTTC
V gene: TRBV20-1; clone size: few; D gene: TRBD2; J gene: TRBJ2-1; CDR3 protein: CSARVGGPGLAHPEQFF; CDR3 DNA: TGCAGTGCTAGAGTTGGAGGTCCGGGACTAGCACATCCTGAGCAGTTCTTC
V gene: TRBV10-3; clone size: few; D gene: NA; J gene: TRBJ2-3; CDR3 protein: CAISSGGRDTQYF; CDR3 DNA: TGTGCCATCAGTTCCGGGGGCCGGGATACGCAGTATTTT
V gene: TRBV30; clone size: NA; D gene: NA; J gene: TRBJ1-1; CDR3 protein: CAWIAGWSTEAFF; CDR3 DNA: TGTGCCTGGATTGCAGGTTGGAGCACTGAAGCTTTCTTT
V gene: TRBV20-1; clone size: few; D gene: NA; J gene: TRBJ1-1; CDR3 protein: CSASRPRLKNTEAFF; CDR3 DNA: TGCAGTGCTAGTCGCCCCCGGCTCAAGAACACTGAAGCTTTCTTT
V gene: TRBV29-1; clone size: once; D gene: NA; J gene: TRBJ2-3; CDR3 protein: CSVESSTDTQYF; CDR3 DNA: TGCAGCGTTGAATCAAGCACAGATACGCAGTATTTT
V gene: TRBV20-1; clone size: few; D gene: TRBD2; J gene: TRBJ2-1; CDR3 protein: CSATGTSGVDEQFF; CDR3 DNA: TGCAGTGCTACTGGGACTAGCGGGGTCGATGAGCAGTTCTTC
V gene: TRBV18; clone size: NA; D gene: NA; J gene: TRBJ2-1; CDR3 protein: CASSPIAGPYNEQFF; CDR3 DNA: TGTGCCAGCTCGCCGATCGCTGGGCCCTACAATGAGCAGTTCTTC
V gene: TRBV12-3/TRBV12-4; clone size: few; D gene: TRBD1; J gene: TRBJ1-1; CDR3 protein: CAVQGELEAFF; CDR3 DNA: TGTGCCGTCCAGGGGGAGTTAGAAGCTTTCTTT
V gene: TRBV30; clone size: NA; D gene: NA; J gene: TRBJ2-1; CDR3 protein: CACLGSGRYNEQFF; CDR3 DNA: TGTGCCTGTTTGGGGAGTGGGCGATACAATGAGCAGTTCTTC
V gene: TRBV20-1; clone size: NA; D gene: NA; J gene: TRBJ2-1; CDR3 protein: CSARDLQGLNEQFF; CDR3 DNA: TGCAGTGCTAGAGATCTTCAAGGACTCAATGAGCAGTTCTTC
V gene: TRBV7-9; clone size: NA; D gene: TRBD2; J gene: TRBJ2-7; CDR3 protein: CASSSWNLAGGYEQYF; CDR3 DNA: TGTGCCAGCAGCTCCTGGAATCTAGCGGGGGGCTACGAGCAGTACTTC
V gene: TRBV11-2; clone size: few; D gene: TRBD2; J gene: TRBJ2-3; CDR3 protein: CASSLMGGGADTQYF; CDR3 DNA: TGTGCCAGCAGCTTGATGGGCGGGGGTGCAGATACGCAGTATTTT
V gene: TRBV5-1; clone size: NA; D gene: NA; J gene: TRBJ2-6; CDR3 protein: CASSFGGNGANVLTF; CDR3 DNA: TGCGCCAGCAGCTTCGGCGGGAATGGGGCCAACGTCCTGACTTTC
V gene: TRBV20-1; clone size: NA; D gene: TRBD1; J gene: TRBJ1-5; CDR3 protein: CSASDQGAQPQHF; CDR3 DNA: TGCAGTGCTAGTGACCAGGGGGCTCAGCCCCAGCATTTT
V gene: TRBV20-1; clone size: few; D gene: TRBD2; J gene: TRBJ2-7; CDR3 protein: CSASGGDYYEQYF; CDR3 DNA: TGCAGTGCTAGCGGAGGGGACTACTACGAGCAGTACTTC
V gene: TRBV5-5; clone size: NA; D gene: NA; J gene: TRBJ2-1; CDR3 protein: CASSGGGGTYNEQFF; CDR3 DNA: TGTGCCAGCAGCGGGGGAGGAGGGACCTACAATGAGCAGTTCTTC
V gene: TRBV9; clone size: many; D gene: NA; J gene: TRBJ1-2; CDR3 protein: CASSFQGDSYTF; CDR3 DNA: TGTGCCAGCAGCTTTCAAGGAGATAGCTACACCTTC
V gene: TRBV12-3/TRBV12-4; clone size: many; D gene: TRBD1; J gene: TRBJ1-4; CDR3 protein: CASTSRQGSLVEKLFF; CDR3 DNA: TGTGCCAGCACCTCACGACAGGGGTCTTTGGTTGAAAAACTGTTTTTT
V gene: TRBV20-1; clone size: NA; D gene: TRBD2; J gene: TRBJ2-7; CDR3 protein: CSAPDGSGRNEQYF; CDR3 DNA: TGCAGTGCGCCGGATGGTAGCGGGAGGAACGAGCAGTACTTC
V gene: TRBV29-1; clone size: NA; D gene: TRBD1; J gene: TRBJ2-5; CDR3 protein: CSVLDRVQETQYF; CDR3 DNA: TGCAGCGTTTTGGACAGGGTCCAAGAGACCCAGTACTTC
V gene: TRBV7-3; clone size: NA; D gene: NA; J gene: TRBJ2-2; CDR3 protein: CASSAFRSTGELFF; CDR3 DNA: TGTGCCAGCAGCGCGTTCAGGTCCACCGGGGAGCTGTTTTTT
V gene: TRBV12-3/TRBV12-4; clone size: NA; D gene: NA; J gene: TRBJ2-7; CDR3 protein: CASSFFRSYEQYF; CDR3 DNA: TGTGCCAGCAGTTTTTTCAGATCCTACGAGCAGTACTTC
V gene: TRBV4-2; clone size: NA; D gene: NA; J gene: TRBJ2-3; CDR3 protein: CASSQDTVPDTQYF; CDR3 DNA: TGTGCCAGCAGCCAAGATACGGTCCCAGATACGCAGTATTTT
V gene: TRBV7-2; clone size: few; D gene: NA; J gene: TRBJ1-5; CDR3 protein: CASSSHRNQPQHF; CDR3 DNA: TGTGCCAGCAGCTCCCACAGGAATCAGCCCCAGCATTTT
V gene: TRBV5-1; clone size: NA; D gene: TRBD1; J gene: TRBJ1-6; CDR3 protein: CASSLVSGQGISPLHF; CDR3 DNA: TGCGCCAGCAGCTTGGTGTCGGGACAGGGGATTTCACCCCTCCACTTT
V gene: TRBV7-2; clone size: NA; D gene: NA; J gene: TRBJ1-2; CDR3 protein: CASSPGGQGNYGYTF; CDR3 DNA: TGTGCCAGCAGCCCGGGGGGGCAGGGCAACTATGGCTACACCTTC
V gene: TRBV28; clone size: few; D gene: NA; J gene: TRBJ1-2; CDR3 protein: CASSPLQTSRWYGYTF; CDR3 DNA: TGTGCCAGCAGTCCCTTGCAGACCTCGCGATGGTATGGCTACACCTTC
V gene: TRBV25-1; clone size: few; D gene: TRBD2; J gene: TRBJ2-5; CDR3 protein: CASSTSASTAQYF; CDR3 DNA: TGTGCCAGCAGTACTAGCGCCTCTACGGCCCAGTACTTC
V gene: TRBV5-1; clone size: many; D gene: NA; J gene: TRBJ1-5; CDR3 protein: CASSLNEGQPQHF; CDR3 DNA: TGCGCCAGCAGCTTGAACGAAGGTCAGCCCCAGCATTTT
V gene: TRBV20-1; clone size: NA; D gene: TRBD1; J gene: TRBJ2-7; CDR3 protein: CSAWGQGFSEQYF; CDR3 DNA: TGCAGTGCTTGGGGACAGGGGTTCTCCGAGCAGTACTTC
V gene: TRBV11-3; clone size: few; D gene: TRBD1; J gene: TRBJ2-5; CDR3 protein: CASSRQGVTAETQYF; CDR3 DNA: TGTGCCAGCAGCCGACAGGGGGTAACGGCAGAGACCCAGTACTTC
V gene: TRBV9; clone size: NA; D gene: TRBD2; J gene: TRBJ2-1; CDR3 protein: CASSVETSGRNEQFF; CDR3 DNA: TGTGCCAGCAGCGTAGAAACTAGCGGGAGGAATGAGCAGTTCTTC
V gene: TRBV29-1; clone size: few; D gene: NA; J gene: TRBJ2-3; CDR3 protein: CSVDQGNTDTQYF; CDR3 DNA: TGCAGCGTAGACCAGGGTAACACAGATACGCAGTATTTT
V gene: TRBV20-1; clone size: NA; D gene: NA; J gene: TRBJ1-1; CDR3 protein: CSASVILNTEAFF; CDR3 DNA: TGCAGTGCTAGTGTGATTTTGAACACTGAAGCTTTCTTT
V gene: TRBV5-1; clone size: many; D gene: NA; J gene: TRBJ1-3; CDR3 protein: CASSLVSGSGNTIYF; CDR3 DNA: TGCGCCAGCAGCTTGGTATCGGGATCTGGAAACACCATATATTTT
V gene: TRBV28; clone size: few; D gene: NA; J gene: TRBJ2-7; CDR3 protein: CASSLPWGSEQYF; CDR3 DNA: TGTGCCAGCAGTTTACCATGGGGCTCCGAGCAGTACTTC
V gene: TRBV20-1; clone size: few; D gene: TRBD1; J gene: TRBJ1-4; CDR3 protein: CSARGPTGVEKLFF; CDR3 DNA: TGCAGTGCTAGGGGTCCAACAGGGGTTGAAAAACTGTTTTTT